This passage covers 15 T cell receptor beta chains from one sample sequenced in a study of CD8 T cells in ankylosing spondylitis (dated by TCRdb to 2015 to 2018). Paper-wide results and their limitations: A TCR beta motif of 7 or 8 highly homologous amino acid variants appeared characteristic of blood from ankylosing spondylitis patients.

Libraries were built with 5' RACE. TCRdb names Illumina HiSeq 2500 as the instrument used. The raw public reads went through TCRdb reprocessing: fastp at Q25, MiXCR clone calling, in-frame beta chains kept. One record per CDR3 amino acid sequence lists the most common genes and DNA. Counted in this sample were more than 300,000 distinct CDR3 sequences; 7.5% to 9% of them appeared once. The ten largest clones add up to more than 14% of the sample. Antigens for these TCRs are unknown. The source material was blood, either unsorted or a sorted T cell fraction (not recorded which). The origin of the receptors is a male donor with ankylosing spondylitis.

This clonotype has more than one count but fewer than ten. This chain connects TRBV3-1 to TRBJ2-7; TRBD2 matches at 15 bases. From germline, CDR1 is LGHDT and CDR2 YNNKEL (reference sequence). Trimming removed 0 bases from V and 4 bases from J; junction bases left unmatched: 13. This CDR3 spans 20 amino acids. The CDR3 nucleotides read TGTGCCAGCAGCCAAGATCCGGGACTAGCGGGAGGCGGTCGTAATTACGAGCAGTACTTC. This sequence encodes CASSQDPGLAGGGRNYEQYF.

In its sample, this clonotype was seen a few times. The chain employs TRBV14 and TRBJ1-1; D is unresolved. Germline CDR1 SGHDN, CDR2 FVKESK. V was shortened by 3 bases and J by 1 base, with 15 bases between the two germline ends. This CDR3 contains 16 residues. CDR3 DNA: TGTGCCAGCAGCCACCTTAGATCATTGGGGAACACTGAAGCTTTCTTT. Amino acid sequence: CASSHLRSLGNTEAFF.

A few counts support this clonotype. V gene TRBV12-3 or TRBV12-4 combines with J gene TRBJ2-2; D call uncertain. The CDR3 is made up of 11 amino acids. V was trimmed by 0 bases and J by 10 bases, leaving 3 bases between them. CDR3 protein: CASSLAKELFF. CDR3 coding DNA: TGTGCCAGCAGTTTAGCTAAGGAGCTGTTTTTT.

The chain combines TRBV20-1 with TRBJ2-5, with D tentatively TRBD1 (5 bases). Germline CDR1 DFQATT, CDR2 SNEGSKA (reference sequence). The V gene lost 0 bases and the J gene lost 5 bases, with 16 bases spanning the gap. CDR3 length: 15 residues. CDR3 DNA: TGCAGTGCTAGAGATGGGGCTATACCCGGGGAGACCCAGTACTTC. Translated, it gives CSARDGAIPGETQYF.

This clonotype was detected a few times. The chain combines TRBV25-1 with TRBJ2-7, with TRBD2 matching 7 bases. CDR3 size: 16 residues. Germline V gene lookup returns CDR1 MGHDK and CDR2 SYGVNS. V lost 1 base to trimming and J lost 7 bases; unmatched junction nucleotides: 13. CDR3 sequence: CASSEFRAGVVEEQYF. CDR3 sequence (DNA): TGTGCCAGCAGTGAATTTCGGGCGGGAGTTGTTGAGGAGCAGTACTTC.

J is TRBJ2-2 and V is TRBV12-3 or TRBV12-4; 16 bases are shared with TRBD2. Trimming took 6 bases from V and 9 from J; bases not matched to a gene: 7. The CDR3 loop spans 16 amino acids. In DNA, the CDR3 is TGTGCCAGCAGAGCCGGGACTAGCGGGGGGGACCGGGAGCTGTTTTTT. Amino acids: CASRAGTSGGDRELFF.

This clonotype was recorded a few times. This chain links TRBV4-2 with TRBJ2-7, with a weak D call TRBD1 (6 bases). Germline V gene lookup returns CDR1 LGHNA and CDR2 YNFKEQ. Trimming removed 4 bases at V and 10 bases at J, with 20 bases between. This CDR3 is built from 14 residues. The CDR3 reads CASSRGDTEIHQYF. The DNA for the CDR3 is TGTGCCAGCAGCCGAGGGGACACCGAGATTCATCAGTACTTC.

In its sample, this clonotype was seen many times. This chain uses TRBV29-1 with TRBJ2-1; possible D gene TRBD2, 5 bases. Per germline, CDR1 SQVTM and CDR2 ANQGSEA. V gave up 6 bases and J gave up 6 bases, with 12 bases separating them. This CDR3 has 12 residues. This chain's CDR3 is CSVGLLGNEQFF. CDR3 sequence (DNA): TGCAGCGTCGGACTTCTGGGCAATGAGCAGTTCTTC.

This clonotype appeared a few times. The rearrangement links TRBV3-1 to TRBJ1-2; TRBD1 might be the D (5 bases). The CDR3 covers 12 residues. Germline-derived CDR1 and CDR2 are LGHDT and YNNKEL (reference sequence). V shed 1 base and J shed 8 bases, with 8 bases lying between them. In nucleotides, the CDR3 is TGTGCCAGCAGCCAAGCGAGGGGCGGCTACACCTTC. As protein: CASSQARGGYTF.

The sample holds a few counts of this clonotype. This chain links TRBV20-1 with TRBJ1-2; D remains ambiguous. This CDR3 contains 10 residues. Germline CDR1 DFQATT, CDR2 SNEGSKA (reference sequence). V was shortened by 4 bases and J by 7 bases, with 7 bases between the two germline ends. DNA for the CDR3: TGCAGTGCTATATCGGGTGGCTACACCTTC. This encodes CSAISGGYTF.

V usage is TRBV25-1 and J usage is TRBJ2-3, with 10 bases matching TRBD2. Per germline, CDR1 MGHDK and CDR2 SYGVNS. The CDR3 consists of 15 residues. Unmatched junction bases numbered 6, after V lost 9 bases and J lost 0 bases. For the CDR3, the DNA is TGTGCCAGTACCACTAGCGGGACTAGCACAGATACGCAGTATTTT. Translated, it gives CASTTSGTSTDTQYF.

V and J are TRBV2 and TRBJ2-7; D might be TRBD2 (6 bases). Per the germline V gene, CDR1 is SNHLY and CDR2 is FYNNEI. The CDR3 is 16 residues long. Deletions cut 3 bases from V and 4 bases from J, with 19 bases between. The CDR3: CASSDSRERGRYEQYF. The DNA for the CDR3 is TGTGCCAGCAGTGATAGTCGGGAGAGAGGTCGGTACGAGCAGTACTTC.

The chain couples TRBV27 to TRBJ1-5; D might be TRBD1 (5 bases). The CDR3 has 16 residues. The V and J ends lost 0 bases and 6 bases respectively, with 15 bases between them. Germline CDR1 and CDR2: MNHEY and SMNVEV (reference sequence). The CDR3 DNA is TGTGCCAGCAGTTTATCCTCGGGGACGCCCCCTCAGCCCCAGCATTTT. It encodes CASSLSSGTPPQPQHF.

This clonotype has a handful of counts. The J gene is TRBJ2-2, the V gene TRBV5-4, with D possibly matching TRBD2 (5 bases). Germline CDR1 is SGHNT and CDR2 is YYREEE (reference sequence). This CDR3 region has 16 residues. Trimming cost V 0 bases and J 2 bases, with 11 bases left between them. The CDR3 sequence: CASSLDPSGNTGELFF. CDR3 DNA sequence: TGTGCCAGCAGCTTGGACCCCAGCGGAAACACCGGGGAGCTGTTTTTT.

V is TRBV5-1 and J is TRBJ1-1; 7 positions agree with TRBD1. With V trimmed by 0 bases and J by 1 base, 3 bases remained unmatched. The CDR3 contains 15 residues. Germline loops: CDR1 SGHRS, CDR2 YFSETQ. CDR3 sequence: CASSLEGQWNTEAFF. The CDR3 region has the DNA TGCGCCAGCAGCTTGGAGGGACAGTGGAACACTGAAGCTTTCTTT.